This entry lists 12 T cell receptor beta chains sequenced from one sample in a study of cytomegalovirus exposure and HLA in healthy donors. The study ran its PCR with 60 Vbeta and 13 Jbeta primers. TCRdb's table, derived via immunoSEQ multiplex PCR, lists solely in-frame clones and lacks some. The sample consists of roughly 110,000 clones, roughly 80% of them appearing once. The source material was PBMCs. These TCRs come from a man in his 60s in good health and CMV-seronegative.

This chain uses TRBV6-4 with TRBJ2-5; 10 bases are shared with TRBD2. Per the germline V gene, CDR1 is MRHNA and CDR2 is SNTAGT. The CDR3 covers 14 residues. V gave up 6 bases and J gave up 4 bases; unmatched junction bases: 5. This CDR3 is CASSQLAGSETQYF. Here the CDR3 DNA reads TGTGCCAGCAGCCAACTAGCGGGGTCAGAGACCCAGTACTTC.

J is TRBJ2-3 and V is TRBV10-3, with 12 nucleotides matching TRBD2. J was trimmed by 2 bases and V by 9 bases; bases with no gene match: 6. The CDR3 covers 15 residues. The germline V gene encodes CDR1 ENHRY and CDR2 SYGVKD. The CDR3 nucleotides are TGTGCCATTTCGACTAGCGGGGGAATCACAGATACGCAGTATTTT. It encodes CAISTSGGITDTQYF.

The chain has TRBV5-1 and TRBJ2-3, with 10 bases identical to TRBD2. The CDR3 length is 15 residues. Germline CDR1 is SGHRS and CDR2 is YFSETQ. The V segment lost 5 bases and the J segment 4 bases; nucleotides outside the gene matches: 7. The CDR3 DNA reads TGCGCCAGCAGGCGAACTAGCGGGACCCCAGATACGCAGTATTTT. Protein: CASRRTSGTPDTQYF.

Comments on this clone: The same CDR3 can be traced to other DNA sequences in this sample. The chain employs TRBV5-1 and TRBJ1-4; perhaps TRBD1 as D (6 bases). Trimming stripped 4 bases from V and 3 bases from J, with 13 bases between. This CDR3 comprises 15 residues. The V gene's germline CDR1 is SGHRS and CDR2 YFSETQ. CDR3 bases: TGCGCCAGCAGCCCCGGGGGGACATCTAATGAAAAACTGTTTTTT. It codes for CASSPGGTSNEKLFF.

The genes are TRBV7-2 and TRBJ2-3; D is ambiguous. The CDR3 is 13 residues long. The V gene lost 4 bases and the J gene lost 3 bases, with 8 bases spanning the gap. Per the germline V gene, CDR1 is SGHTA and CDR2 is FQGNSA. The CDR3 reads CASSSDGTDTQYF. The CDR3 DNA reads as TGTGCCAGCAGCTCAGACGGGACAGATACGCAGTATTTT.

The DNA for the CDR3 is TGCGCCAGCAGCTTAATTCCGACTAGCGGCTCCTACGAGCAGTACTTC. Translation gives CASSLIPTSGSYEQYF. The chain carries TRBV5-1 and TRBJ2-7; 9 bases map to TRBD2. Germline trimming cut 2 bases from V and 0 bases from J; bases unmatched to any gene: 6. Germline V lookup: CDR1 SGHRS, CDR2 YFSETQ. This CDR3 spans 16 amino acids.

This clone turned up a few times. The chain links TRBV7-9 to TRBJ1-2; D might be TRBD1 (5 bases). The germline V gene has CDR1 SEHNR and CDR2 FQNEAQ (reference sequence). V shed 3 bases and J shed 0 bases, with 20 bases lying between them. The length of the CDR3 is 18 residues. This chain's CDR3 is CASSLWIGAAVANYGYTF. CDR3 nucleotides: TGTGCCAGCAGCTTGTGGATTGGGGCCGCGGTAGCTAACTATGGCTACACCTTC.

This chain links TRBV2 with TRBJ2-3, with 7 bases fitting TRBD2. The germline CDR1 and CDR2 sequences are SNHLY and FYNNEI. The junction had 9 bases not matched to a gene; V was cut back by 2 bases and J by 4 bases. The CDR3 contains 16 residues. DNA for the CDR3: TGTGCCAGCAGTGAAAACTTAGGACTAGTATCAGATACGCAGTATTTT. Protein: CASSENLGLVSDTQYF.

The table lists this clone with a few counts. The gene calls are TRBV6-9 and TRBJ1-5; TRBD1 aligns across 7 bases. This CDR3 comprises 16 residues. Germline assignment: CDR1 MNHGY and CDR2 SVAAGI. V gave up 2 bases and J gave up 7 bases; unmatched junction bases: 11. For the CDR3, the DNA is TGTGCCAGCAGTTATACCAAACAGGGGACGGGACAGCCCCAGCATTTT. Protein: CASSYTKQGTGQPQHF.

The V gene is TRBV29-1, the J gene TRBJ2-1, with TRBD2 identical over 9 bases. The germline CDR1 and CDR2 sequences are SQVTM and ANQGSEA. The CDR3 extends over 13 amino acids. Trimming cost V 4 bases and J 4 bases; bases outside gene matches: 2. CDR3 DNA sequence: TGCAGCGTTGTAAGCGGGGGGTACAATGAGCAGTTCTTC. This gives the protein CSVVSGGYNEQFF.

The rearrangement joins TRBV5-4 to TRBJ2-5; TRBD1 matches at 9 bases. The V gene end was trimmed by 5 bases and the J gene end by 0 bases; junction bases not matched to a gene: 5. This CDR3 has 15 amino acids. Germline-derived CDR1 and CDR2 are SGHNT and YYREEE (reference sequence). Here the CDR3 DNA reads TGTGCCAGCAGTTCCGGACAGGGGAACCAAGAGACCCAGTACTTC. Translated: CASSSGQGNQETQYF.

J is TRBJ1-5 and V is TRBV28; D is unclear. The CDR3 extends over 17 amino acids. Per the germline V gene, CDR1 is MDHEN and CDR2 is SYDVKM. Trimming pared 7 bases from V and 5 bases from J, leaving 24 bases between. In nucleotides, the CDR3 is TGTGCCAGCACCTCCTTGCCCCCCACAGTTGGCTATCAGCCCCAGCATTTT. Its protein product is CASTSLPPTVGYQPQHF.